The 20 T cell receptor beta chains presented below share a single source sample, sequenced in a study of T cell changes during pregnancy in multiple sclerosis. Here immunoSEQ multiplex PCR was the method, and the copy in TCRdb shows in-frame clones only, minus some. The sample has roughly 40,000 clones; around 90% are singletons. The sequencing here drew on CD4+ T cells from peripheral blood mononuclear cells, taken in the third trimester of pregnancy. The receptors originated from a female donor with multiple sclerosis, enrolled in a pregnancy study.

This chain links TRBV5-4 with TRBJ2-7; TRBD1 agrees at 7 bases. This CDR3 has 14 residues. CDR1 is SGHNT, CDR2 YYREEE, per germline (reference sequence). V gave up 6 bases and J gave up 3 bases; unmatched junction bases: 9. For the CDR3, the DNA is TGTGCCAGCACCAACTTCGGACAGGACTACGAGCAGTACTTC. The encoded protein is CASTNFGQDYEQYF.

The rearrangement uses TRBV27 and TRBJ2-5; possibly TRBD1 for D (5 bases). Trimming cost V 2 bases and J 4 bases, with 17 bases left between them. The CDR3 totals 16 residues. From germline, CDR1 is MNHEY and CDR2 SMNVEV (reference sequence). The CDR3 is CASSLRGMAVRETQYF. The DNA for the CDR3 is TGTGCCAGCAGTTTAAGGGGCATGGCGGTCCGAGAGACCCAGTACTTC.

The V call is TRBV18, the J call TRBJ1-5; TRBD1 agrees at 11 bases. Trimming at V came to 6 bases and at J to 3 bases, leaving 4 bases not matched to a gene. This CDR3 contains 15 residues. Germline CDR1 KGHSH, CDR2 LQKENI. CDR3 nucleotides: TGTGCCAGCTCCCTAGGACAGGGGGCCAATCAGCCCCAGCATTTT. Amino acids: CASSLGQGANQPQHF.

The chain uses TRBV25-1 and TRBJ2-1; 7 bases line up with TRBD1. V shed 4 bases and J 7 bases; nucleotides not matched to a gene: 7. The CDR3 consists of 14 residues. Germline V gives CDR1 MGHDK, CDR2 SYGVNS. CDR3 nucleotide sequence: TGTGCCAGCAGTGCCTCGACAGGGCGGAATGAGCAGTTCTTC. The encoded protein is CASSASTGRNEQFF.

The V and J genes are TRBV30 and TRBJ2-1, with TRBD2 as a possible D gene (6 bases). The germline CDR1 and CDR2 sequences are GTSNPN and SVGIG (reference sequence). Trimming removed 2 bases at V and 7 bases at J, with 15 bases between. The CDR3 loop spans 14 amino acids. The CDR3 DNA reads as TGTGCCTGGAGTTGGGGGAGGACGGTAAATGAGCAGTTCTTC. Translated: CAWSWGRTVNEQFF.

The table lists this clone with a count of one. In DNA form, the CDR3 reads TGTGCCAGCAGTTTGGACAGGGGGAACACCGGGGAGCTGTTTTTT. Protein sequence: CASSLDRGNTGELFF. The chain carries TRBV6-6 and TRBJ2-2, with 9 nucleotides matching TRBD1. In germline, CDR1 is MNHNY, CDR2 SVGAGI (reference sequence). J lost 1 base, V lost 4 bases, and 1 base had no gene match. The CDR3 length is 15 residues.

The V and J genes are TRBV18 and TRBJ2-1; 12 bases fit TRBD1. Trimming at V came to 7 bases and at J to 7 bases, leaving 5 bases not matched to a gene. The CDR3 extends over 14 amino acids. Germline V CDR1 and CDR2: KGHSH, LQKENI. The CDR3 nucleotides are TGTGCCAGCTGGGGACAGGGGGCTTTTAATGAGCAGTTCTTC. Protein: CASWGQGAFNEQFF.

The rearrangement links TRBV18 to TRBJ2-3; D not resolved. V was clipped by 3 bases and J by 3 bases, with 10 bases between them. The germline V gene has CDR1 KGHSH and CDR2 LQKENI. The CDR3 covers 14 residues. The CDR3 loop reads CASSPSAVTDTQYF. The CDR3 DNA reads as TGTGCCAGCTCACCCTCCGCGGTGACAGATACGCAGTATTTT.

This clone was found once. The CDR3 DNA reads as TGTGCCAGCACCCTGGCGGGGGCTAATGAAAAACTGTTTTTT. Protein sequence: CASTLAGANEKLFF. The chain uses TRBV5-8 and TRBJ1-4; D is possibly TRBD1 (5 bases). The CDR3 is 14 residues long. Trimming pared 6 bases from V and 3 bases from J, leaving 12 bases between. Germline CDR1 is SGHTS and CDR2 is YDEGEE.

CDR3 DNA sequence: TGTGCCTGGTCCAGGGGGCCCGCTGAAGCTTTCTTT. It yields the protein CAWSRGPAEAFF. This sequence joins TRBV30 and TRBJ1-1; 8 positions agree with TRBD1. J was trimmed by 6 bases and V by 5 bases; bases with no gene match: 5. The CDR3 spans 12 residues. Germline-derived CDR1 and CDR2 are GTSNPN and SVGIG (reference sequence). The full variable domain, rest sourced from reference TRBV30 and TRBJ1-1, is SQTIHQWPATLVQPVGSPLSLECTVEGTSNPNLYWYRQAAGRGLQLLFYSVGIGQISSEVPQNLSASRPQDRQFILSSKKLLLSDSGFYLCAWSRGPAEAFFGQGTRLTVV.

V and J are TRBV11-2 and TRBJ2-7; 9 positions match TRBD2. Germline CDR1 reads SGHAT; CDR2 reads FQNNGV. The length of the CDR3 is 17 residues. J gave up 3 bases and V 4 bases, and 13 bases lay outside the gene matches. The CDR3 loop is CASSSYPGTSRNYEQYF. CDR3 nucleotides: TGTGCCAGCAGCTCTTACCCCGGGACTAGCCGAAACTACGAGCAGTACTTC.

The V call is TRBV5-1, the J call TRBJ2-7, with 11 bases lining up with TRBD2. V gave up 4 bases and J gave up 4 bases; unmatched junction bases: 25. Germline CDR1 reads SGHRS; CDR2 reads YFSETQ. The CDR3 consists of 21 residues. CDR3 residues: CASSAAVVGSGLAGGRYEQYF. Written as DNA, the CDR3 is TGCGCCAGCAGCGCCGCCGTCGTAGGGTCGGGGCTAGCGGGAGGCCGTTACGAGCAGTACTTC.

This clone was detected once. Written as DNA, the CDR3 is TGTGCCAGCAGCTTCGGACAGGGGGGTTTCGAGCAGTACTTC. This translates into CASSFGQGGFEQYF. The chain uses TRBV7-2 and TRBJ2-7; 10 nucleotides line up with TRBD1. V lost 3 bases and J lost 6; bases outside the gene matches: 5. The CDR3 is 14 amino acids. CDR1 and CDR2 (germline): SGHTA, FQGNSA.

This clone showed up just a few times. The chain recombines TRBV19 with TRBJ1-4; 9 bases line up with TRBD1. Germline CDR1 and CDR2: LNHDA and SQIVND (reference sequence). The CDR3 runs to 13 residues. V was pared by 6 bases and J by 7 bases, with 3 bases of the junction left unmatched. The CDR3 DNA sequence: TGTGCCAGTAGCCGGGACAGGGTTGAAAAACTGTTTTTT. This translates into CASSRDRVEKLFF.

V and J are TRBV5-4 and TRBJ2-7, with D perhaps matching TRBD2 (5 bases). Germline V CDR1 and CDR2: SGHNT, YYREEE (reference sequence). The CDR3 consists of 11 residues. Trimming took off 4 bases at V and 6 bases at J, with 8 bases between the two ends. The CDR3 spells CASSGGREQYF. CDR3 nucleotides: TGTGCCAGCAGCGGAGGTCGCGAGCAGTACTTC.

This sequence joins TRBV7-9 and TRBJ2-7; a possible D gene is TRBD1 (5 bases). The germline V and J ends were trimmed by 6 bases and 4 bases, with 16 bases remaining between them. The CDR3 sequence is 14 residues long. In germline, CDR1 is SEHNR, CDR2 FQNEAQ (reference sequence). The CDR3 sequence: CASSLRLTAYEQYF. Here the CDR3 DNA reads TGTGCCAGCAGTTTACGTCTGACAGCGTACGAGCAGTACTTC. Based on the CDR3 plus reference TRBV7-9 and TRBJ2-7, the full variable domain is DTGVSQNPRHKITKRGQNVTFRCDPISEHNRLYWYRQTLGQGPEFLTYFQNEAQLEKSRLLSDRFSAERPKGSFSTLEIQRTEQGDSAMYLCASSLRLTAYEQYFGPGTRLTVT.

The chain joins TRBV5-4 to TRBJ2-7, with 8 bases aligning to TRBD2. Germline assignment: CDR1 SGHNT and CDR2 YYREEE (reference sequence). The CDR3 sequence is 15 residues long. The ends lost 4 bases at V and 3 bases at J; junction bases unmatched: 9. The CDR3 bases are TGTGCCAGCAGCCACCCGGCGGGAGGTTACTACGAGCAGTACTTC. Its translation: CASSHPAGGYYEQYF. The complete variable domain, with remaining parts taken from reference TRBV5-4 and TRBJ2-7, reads ETGVTQSPTHLIKTRGQQVTLRCSSQSGHNTVSWYQQALGQGPQFIFQYYREEENGRGNFPPRFSGLQFPNYSSELNVNALELDDSALYLCASSHPAGGYYEQYFGPGTRLTVT.

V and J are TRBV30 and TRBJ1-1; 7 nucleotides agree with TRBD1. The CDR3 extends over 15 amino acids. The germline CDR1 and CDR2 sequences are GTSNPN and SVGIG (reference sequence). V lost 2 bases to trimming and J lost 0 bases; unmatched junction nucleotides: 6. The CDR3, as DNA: TGTGCCTGGAGTCCACCCGGGACAGTGAACACTGAAGCTTTCTTT. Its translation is CAWSPPGTVNTEAFF.

CDR3: CASVSRGPGGTLFF. For the CDR3, the DNA is TGTGCCAGCGTCTCCAGGGGGCCCGGTGGGACACTGTTTTTT. The rearrangement uses TRBV6-6 and TRBJ1-4, with TRBD1 matching 8 bases. Germline trimming cut 8 bases from V and 13 bases from J; bases unmatched to any gene: 15. Germline-derived CDR1 and CDR2 are MNHNY and SVGAGI (reference sequence). The CDR3 has 14 residues.

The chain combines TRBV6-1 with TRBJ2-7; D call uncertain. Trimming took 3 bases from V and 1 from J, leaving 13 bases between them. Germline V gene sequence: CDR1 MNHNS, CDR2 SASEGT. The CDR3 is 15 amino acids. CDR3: CASSDPPSVSYEQYF. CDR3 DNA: TGTGCCAGCAGTGATCCGCCCAGCGTATCCTACGAGCAGTACTTC.